This entry is about one TCR beta chain. From germline, CDR1 is SGHAT and CDR2 FQNNGV. Losses at the gene ends were 4 bases for V and 4 bases for J; bases not matched to a gene: 3. The CDR3 loop spans 14 amino acids. Per the original data handling: For nucleated cells, counts were estimated from reference gene primer amplification. Sequenced by immunoSEQ multiplex PCR; TCRdb stores in-frame clones only, minus some. Clonal size and the V and J genes are those of that table, whereas D and trimming came from the DNA. The data show some 110,000 clones, about 89% seen once. These data originate in a study of blood T cell repertoires in COVID-19. Study details: Samples taken during acute and convalescent COVID-19 were collected in the United States, Italy and Spain.

The receptor's source is a man aged 35-49 years with acute or convalescent COVID-19. The chain recombines TRBV11-2 with TRBJ1-1; 10 nucleotides match TRBD1. The sequenced sample consisted of peripheral blood. The CDR3 nucleotides are TGTGCCAGCAGCTCCCGGACAGGGGGCACTGAAGCTTTCTTT. Its protein is CASSSRTGGTEAFF.